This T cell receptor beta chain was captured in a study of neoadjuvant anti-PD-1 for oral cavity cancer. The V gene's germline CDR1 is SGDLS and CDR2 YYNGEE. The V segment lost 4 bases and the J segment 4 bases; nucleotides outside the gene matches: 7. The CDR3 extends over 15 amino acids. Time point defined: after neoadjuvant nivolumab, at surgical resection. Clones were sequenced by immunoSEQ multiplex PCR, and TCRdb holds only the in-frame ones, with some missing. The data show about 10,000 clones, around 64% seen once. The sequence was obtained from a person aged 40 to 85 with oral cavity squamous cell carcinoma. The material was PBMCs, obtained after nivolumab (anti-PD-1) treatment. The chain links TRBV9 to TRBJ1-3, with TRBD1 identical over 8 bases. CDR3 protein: CASSITGGPGNTIYF. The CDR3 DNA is TGTGCCAGCAGCATTACAGGGGGACCAGGAAACACCATATATTTT.